The 10 T cell receptor beta chains presented below share a single source sample, sequenced in a study of T cells after yellow fever vaccination. TCRdb called the 5' RACE reads again in MiXCR, with one record for every CDR3 protein. The repertoire holds some 300,000 distinct CDR3 sequences, with about 10% as singletons. Sample: CD4+ T cells sorted from PBMCs, taken 45 days after the yellow fever booster vaccination. These receptors came from a man aged 18 to 29 who received the YFV17D yellow fever vaccine.

A few counts support this clonotype. The chain employs TRBV5-6 and TRBJ2-1; D may be TRBD1 (6 bases). V was trimmed by 4 bases and J by 4 bases, leaving 15 bases between them. The CDR3 length is 15 residues. Per germline, CDR1 SGHDT and CDR2 YYEEEE. CDR3 bases: TGTGCCAGCAGCCCGCAGGGGTCAGGATACAATGAGCAGTTCTTC. Amino acid sequence: CASSPQGSGYNEQFF.

At least ten counts were recorded for this clonotype. J is TRBJ2-3 and V is TRBV5-1; D is unclear. The CDR3 spans 13 residues. The V gene lost 0 bases and the J gene lost 1 base, with 3 bases spanning the gap. Per the germline V gene, CDR1 is SGHRS and CDR2 is YFSETQ. The DNA for the CDR3 is TGCGCCAGCAGCTTGGGGCGCACAGATACGCAGTATTTT. Its translation is CASSLGRTDTQYF.

The rearrangement joins TRBV7-9 to TRBJ1-3; 7 bases line up with TRBD1. This CDR3 has 15 amino acids. The ends lost 5 bases at V and 8 bases at J; junction bases unmatched: 12. Germline lookup yields CDR1 SEHNR and CDR2 FQNEAQ (reference sequence). The CDR3 region is CASSRRQLTGDTIYF. CDR3 nucleotides: TGTGCCAGCAGCAGACGACAGCTCACAGGGGACACCATATATTTT. The full variable domain, with the rest looked up from reference TRBV7-9 and TRBJ1-3, is DTGVSQNPRHKITKRGQNVTFRCDPISEHNRLYWYRQTLGQGPEFLTYFQNEAQLEKSRLLSDRFSAERPKGSFSTLEIQRTEQGDSAMYLCASSRRQLTGDTIYFGEGSWLTVV.

V is TRBV4-3 and J is TRBJ2-7, with 8 bases aligning to TRBD1. Germline CDR1 reads LGHNA; CDR2 reads YSLEER. V lost 0 bases to trimming and J lost 2 bases; unmatched junction nucleotides: 18. This CDR3 contains 20 residues. CDR3 sequence: CASSQDVPGQGIPGAYEQYF. As DNA, the CDR3 is TGCGCCAGCAGCCAAGACGTACCAGGACAGGGAATACCGGGGGCCTACGAGCAGTACTTC.

This chain uses TRBV7-2 with TRBJ2-3; D perhaps matches TRBD1 (6 bases). The V gene lost 7 bases and the J gene lost 4 bases, with 27 bases spanning the gap. There are 18 residues in the CDR3. The germline V gene encodes CDR1 SGHTA and CDR2 FQGNSA. In nucleotides, the CDR3 is TGTGCCAGCACCTCATATCCCATACAGGGAAGCATCGCAGATACGCAGTATTTT. This gives the protein CASTSYPIQGSIADTQYF.

At least ten counts were recorded for this clonotype. The chain recombines TRBV29-1 with TRBJ2-7, with D maybe TRBD1 (6 bases). Germline V CDR1 and CDR2: SQVTM, ANQGSEA. This CDR3 has 12 amino acids. The ends were cut back, 7 bases at V and 1 base at J, with 11 bases in the middle. The CDR3 nucleotides read TGCAGCGGCCGGGACATATCCTACGAGCAGTACTTC. Residues: CSGRDISYEQYF.

The chain joins TRBV7-9 to TRBJ1-4; TRBD1 matches at 9 bases. The CDR3 covers 15 residues. In germline, CDR1 is SEHNR, CDR2 FQNEAQ (reference sequence). Trimming at V came to 5 bases and at J to 6 bases, leaving 7 bases not matched to a gene. CDR3 residues: CASSPGTGRDEKLFF. The CDR3 DNA reads as TGTGCCAGCAGCCCAGGGACAGGGCGAGATGAAAAACTGTTTTTT.

This chain links TRBV5-6 with TRBJ1-2, with 9 bases lining up with TRBD1. The ends lost 4 bases at V and 8 bases at J; junction bases unmatched: 9. The CDR3 totals 14 residues. In germline, CDR1 is SGHDT, CDR2 YYEEEE. The CDR3 is CASSEGTGIRGYTF. As DNA, the CDR3 is TGTGCCAGCAGCGAGGGGACAGGGATCCGCGGCTACACCTTC. Drawing the rest from reference TRBV5-6 and TRBJ1-2, the complete variable domain is DAGVTQSPTHLIKTRGQQVTLRCSPKSGHDTVSWYQQALGQGPQFIFQYYEEEERQRGNFPDRFSGHQFPNYSSELNVNALLLGDSALYLCASSEGTGIRGYTFGSGTRLTVV.

The chain has TRBV7-2 and TRBJ2-5, with TRBD2 as a possible D gene (6 bases). Trimming shortened V by 5 bases and J by 4 bases, and 17 bases separated the two germline ends. CDR1 is SGHTA, CDR2 FQGNSA, per germline. The CDR3 loop spans 15 amino acids. DNA for the CDR3: TGTGCCAGCAGCCCGGGACGATCGGGAGCAGAGACCCAGTACTTC. Translated, it gives CASSPGRSGAETQYF.

This rearrangement joins TRBV4-1 to TRBJ2-3; D may match TRBD1 or TRBD2 (6 bases each). V shed 4 bases and J shed 3 bases, with 17 bases lying between them. Germline V gene lookup returns CDR1 MGHRA and CDR2 YSYEKL. The CDR3 totals 16 residues. The CDR3 DNA sequence: TGCGCCAGCAGCCCGGGGGTGGGGGCAGGGACAGATACGCAGTATTTT. Translated: CASSPGVGAGTDTQYF.